The entry below gives a single TCR beta chain sequence along with its context. The data derive from a study of T cell changes during pregnancy in multiple sclerosis. The V gene lost 4 bases and the J gene lost 1 base, with 12 bases spanning the gap. The CDR3 length is 15 residues. Germline lookup yields CDR1 MNHEY and CDR2 SVGAGI. Profiling relied on immunoSEQ multiplex PCR, and the TCRdb table lists in-frame clones only, not all of them. The table lists over 50,000 clones, approximately 91% of them singletons. The TCR sequence derives from a female donor with multiple sclerosis, enrolled in a pregnancy study. This sample comprised peripheral blood, obtained in the first trimester of pregnancy. The chain couples TRBV6-5 to TRBJ2-3; possible D gene TRBD2, 6 bases. The CDR3 sequence: CASSWSGDRTDTQYF. The CDR3 region has the DNA TGTGCCAGCAGTTGGTCGGGGGACCGCACAGATACGCAGTATTTT.